The 27 T cell receptor beta chains in this list originate from one sample, sequenced in a study of OX40 agonist ivuxolimab in advanced cancers. Some clones are missing from TCRdb's copy, which holds only in-frame ones; the method was immunoSEQ multiplex PCR. The profile shows around 19,000 clones, just under 75% of them singletons. The sample was CD4+ or CD8+ T cells sorted from blood, taken in a trial of the OX40 agonist ivuxolimab. The origin of the receptors is an adult with an advanced solid tumor such as melanoma, head and neck, liver or kidney cancer.

On this clone itself: The junction does not match germline at one end; this may be a read error. DNA of the CDR3: TGTGCCAGCCGTTTATGGAGTGCGGGCCCAACTAATGAAAAACTGTTTTTT. The encoded protein is CASRLWSAGPTNEKLFF. The chain carries TRBV28 and TRBJ1-4, with unresolved D. Germline V gene sequence: CDR1 MDHEN, CDR2 SYDVKM. The CDR3 spans 17 residues.

The chain's CDR3 is CASSRTSGLSYEQYF. The CDR3 DNA is TGTGCCAGCAGTAGGACTAGCGGGCTTTCCTACGAGCAGTACTTC. This chain connects TRBV28 to TRBJ2-7; 11 positions agree with TRBD2. Germline V lookup: CDR1 MDHEN, CDR2 SYDVKM. V shed 5 bases, J shed 1 base, and the junction held 4 bases outside the gene matches. This CDR3 contains 15 residues.

The chain combines TRBV2 with TRBJ2-7; D gene unclear. This CDR3 is built from 11 residues. Germline CDR1 is SNHLY and CDR2 is FYNNEI. V shed 10 bases and J shed 4 bases, with 11 bases lying between them. CDR3 region: CATLNVYEQYF. CDR3 in DNA: TGTGCCACCCTAAATGTGTACGAGCAGTACTTC.

V gene TRBV7-9 combines with J gene TRBJ1-1, with D hard to call. The CDR3 totals 12 residues. Per the germline V gene, CDR1 is SEHNR and CDR2 is FQNEAQ (reference sequence). V dropped 6 bases and J dropped 5 bases, with 10 bases sitting between them. The CDR3 here is CASSSPTTEAFF. The DNA for the CDR3 is TGTGCCAGCAGTTCACCGACAACTGAAGCTTTCTTT.

The chain couples TRBV5-1 to TRBJ2-7; 10 nucleotides match TRBD1. Per germline, CDR1 SGHRS and CDR2 YFSETQ. V dropped 4 bases and J dropped 2; count of bases not matched to a gene: 3. The CDR3 consists of 14 residues. The CDR3 bases are TGCGCCAGCAGCCCCGGGACAGGGGCCTACGAGCAGTACTTC. Protein sequence: CASSPGTGAYEQYF. Combining the CDR3 with reference TRBV5-1 and TRBJ2-7 gives the whole variable domain KAGVTQTPRYLIKTRGQQVTLSCSPISGHRSVSWYQQTPGQGLQFLFEYFSETQRNKGNFPGRFSGRQFSNSRSEMNVSTLELGDSALYLCASSPGTGAYEQYFGPGTRLTVT.

The CDR3 reads CASSSLRDRGGVGELFF. Written as DNA, the CDR3 is TGTGCCAGCAGCTCACTCAGGGACAGGGGTGGTGTCGGGGAGCTGTTTTTT. The chain recombines TRBV13 with TRBJ2-2; 10 bases align to TRBD1. Germline lookup yields CDR1 PRHDT and CDR2 FYEKMQ (reference sequence). J gave up 7 bases and V 4 bases, and 12 bases lay outside the gene matches. This CDR3 has 17 residues.

The chain recombines TRBV7-6 with TRBJ1-3; TRBD1 might be the D (5 bases). CDR1 and CDR2 from the germline V gene are SGHVS and FNYEAQ. The CDR3 is 16 residues long. V lost 2 bases and J lost 2, with 13 bases in between. The CDR3: CASSLPPGGAGNTIYF. As DNA, the CDR3 is TGTGCCAGCAGCTTACCCCCGGGGGGAGCTGGAAACACCATATATTTT.

The J gene is TRBJ2-7, the V gene TRBV9, with 8 bases matching TRBD1. This CDR3 comprises 14 residues. Germline V gives CDR1 SGDLS, CDR2 YYNGEE. J gave up 3 bases and V 3 bases, and 5 bases lay outside the gene matches. The CDR3 spells CASSATGADYEQYF. The DNA for the CDR3 is TGTGCCAGCAGCGCGACAGGGGCCGACTACGAGCAGTACTTC.

CDR3 nucleotide sequence: TGTGCCAGCAGCTTTCAGGGAGGAGGGGGCTCCGAGCAGTACTTC. Amino acids: CASSFQGGGGSEQYF. V is TRBV5-4 and J is TRBJ2-7; the D gene is possibly TRBD1 (7 bases). The CDR3 extends over 15 amino acids. V was pared by 2 bases and J by 6 bases, with 18 bases between. Germline CDR1 is SGHNT and CDR2 is YYREEE (reference sequence).

This chain uses TRBV6-6 with TRBJ2-1; D gene unclear. The CDR3 runs 14 residues. Germline values: CDR1 MNHNY, CDR2 SVGAGI (reference sequence). The germline V and J ends were trimmed by 0 bases and 2 bases, with 5 bases remaining between them. This CDR3 reads CASSYSRTYNEQFF. Written as DNA, the CDR3 is TGTGCCAGCAGTTACTCAAGGACCTACAATGAGCAGTTCTTC.

This clone was seen a single time. The V and J genes are TRBV7-9 and TRBJ2-1; 9 bases are shared with TRBD1. J lost 9 bases, V lost 3 bases, and 6 bases had no gene match. The CDR3 is made up of 14 amino acids. Germline CDR1 is SEHNR and CDR2 is FQNEAQ (reference sequence). The DNA for the CDR3 is TGTGCCAGCAGCTTCGTACAGGGGGCAATTGAGCAGTTCTTC. Translation gives CASSFVQGAIEQFF.

The chain uses TRBV27 and TRBJ2-7, with D perhaps TRBD1 (5 bases). Germline CDR1 and CDR2: MNHEY and SMNVEV (reference sequence). The length of the CDR3 is 12 residues. Trimming shortened V by 5 bases and J by 3 bases, and 8 bases separated the two germline ends. DNA for the CDR3: TGTGCCAGCAGTCGAGACAGCTACGAGCAGTACTTC. This sequence encodes CASSRDSYEQYF.

This clone was seen a few times. V usage is TRBV4-3 and J usage is TRBJ1-2; perhaps TRBD1 as D (6 bases). Trimming took off 0 bases at V and 6 bases at J, with 14 bases between the two ends. There are 15 residues in the CDR3. Looked up from germline, CDR1 is LGHNA and CDR2 is YSLEER. The CDR3 DNA sequence: TGCGCCAGCAGCCAAGACACAGGACAGACTAATGGCTACACCTTC. This gives the protein CASSQDTGQTNGYTF.

The genes are TRBV4-1 and TRBJ2-1; D is undetermined. Germline CDR1 and CDR2: MGHRA and YSYEKL. This CDR3 is 14 amino acids long. V lost 0 bases, J lost 8 bases, and 11 bases lay in between. In DNA, the CDR3 is TGCGCCAGCAGCCAAGATCAGCTTTGGTATGAGCAGTTCTTC. As protein: CASSQDQLWYEQFF.

This clone has only one observation. This CDR3 is also generated by other DNA sequences in the sample. The V call is TRBV6-5, the J call TRBJ2-5; 9 positions match TRBD1. Germline V gene data show CDR1 as MNHEY and CDR2 as SVGAGI. V was clipped by 2 bases and J by 5 bases; unmatched bases: 6. The CDR3 contains 15 residues. CDR3 nucleotides: TGTGCCAGCAGTTACGAACGGACAGGGGCGGAGACCCAGTACTTC. Its translation is CASSYERTGAETQYF.

V and J are TRBV30 and TRBJ2-3; D not resolved. Per the germline V gene, CDR1 is GTSNPN and CDR2 is SVGIG (reference sequence). The CDR3 spans 14 residues. V dropped 3 bases and J dropped 3 bases, with 13 bases sitting between them. The DNA of the CDR3 is TGTGCCTGGAGCCTGGCCTTGGGTACAGATACGCAGTATTTT. Translated, it gives CAWSLALGTDTQYF.

V gene TRBV7-9 combines with J gene TRBJ2-5; D perhaps matches TRBD2 (6 bases). The end of the DNA fits TRBJ2-7 better, so the J call may be wrong. Germline V gene lookup returns CDR1 SEHNR and CDR2 FQNEAQ (reference sequence). This CDR3 contains 17 residues. The CDR3: CASSLVGSGLSSYEQYF. The CDR3 coding sequence is TGTGCCAGCAGCTTAGTTGGTAGCGGCCTAAGCTCCTACGAGCAGTACTTC.

V gene TRBV7-2 combines with J gene TRBJ2-2; 11 positions agree with TRBD1. This CDR3 is built from 18 residues. V was clipped by 2 bases and J by 4 bases; unmatched bases: 9. CDR1 and CDR2 from the germline V gene are SGHTA and FQGNSA. The CDR3: CASSLRTGGGLGTGELFF. The CDR3, as DNA: TGTGCCAGCAGCTTAAGGACAGGGGGCGGACTGGGCACCGGGGAGCTGTTTTTT.

J is TRBJ1-2 and V is TRBV4-1, with TRBD1 identical over 7 bases. V trimming: 1 base; J trimming: 8 bases; junction bases outside the gene matches: 10. The CDR3 runs 15 residues. The germline V gene has CDR1 MGHRA and CDR2 YSYEKL. The CDR3 sequence: CASSQGTGDLWGYTF. The CDR3 region has the DNA TGCGCCAGCAGCCAAGGAACAGGGGACCTCTGGGGCTACACCTTC.

In regard to this clone: A junction end diverges from the germline sequence, so it may reflect a read error. J is TRBJ2-3 and V is TRBV6-6; the match to TRBD2 covers 8 bases. CDR3 size: 15 residues. From germline, CDR1 is MNHNY and CDR2 SVGAGI (reference sequence). The CDR3 nucleotides are TGTGCCAGCAGGGGCATAGCGGGGAGCACAGATGCGCAGTATTTT. It translates to CASRGIAGSTDAQYF.

This clone has a handful of counts. The rearrangement links TRBV4-1 to TRBJ2-3, with D possibly matching TRBD2 (5 bases). The germline V gene encodes CDR1 MGHRA and CDR2 YSYEKL. CDR3 length: 15 amino acids. V was clipped by 2 bases and J by 0 bases, with 9 bases between them. The CDR3 sequence: CASSQLATSTDTQYF. DNA of the CDR3: TGCGCCAGCAGCCAACTAGCCACTAGCACAGATACGCAGTATTTT.

There are a few counts of this clone. The V and J genes are TRBV28 and TRBJ2-3; D possibly corresponds to TRBD1 (6 bases). Per germline, CDR1 MDHEN and CDR2 SYDVKM. Deletions cut 5 bases from V and 3 bases from J, with 18 bases between. This CDR3 has 16 amino acids. CDR3 in amino acids: CASSPGVGERTDTQYF. In DNA form, the CDR3 reads TGTGCCAGCAGTCCAGGGGTGGGGGAACGAACAGATACGCAGTATTTT.

This chain joins TRBV28 and TRBJ2-1; TRBD1 matches 9 bases. Germline trimming cut 2 bases from V and 5 bases from J; bases unmatched to any gene: 4. The germline CDR1 and CDR2 sequences are MDHEN and SYDVKM. The CDR3 length is 15 residues. The CDR3 nucleotides read TGTGCCAGCAGTTTAGGGGACAGGGTAAACAATGAGCAGTTCTTC. This translates into CASSLGDRVNNEQFF. Together with reference TRBV28 and TRBJ2-1, the CDR3 gives the full variable domain: DVKVTQSSRYLVKRTGEKVFLECVQDMDHENMFWYRQDPGLGLRLIYFSYDVKMKEKGDIPEGYSVSREKKERFSLILESASTNQTSMYLCASSLGDRVNNEQFFGPGTRLTVL.

The V and J genes are TRBV4-2 and TRBJ2-1; TRBD2 agrees at 10 bases. Germline values: CDR1 LGHNA, CDR2 YNFKEQ. The length of the CDR3 is 15 residues. V gave up 6 bases and J gave up 4 bases; unmatched junction bases: 6. CDR3 region: CASSPERGGYNEQFF. DNA for the CDR3: TGTGCCAGCAGTCCCGAGCGGGGGGGATACAATGAGCAGTTCTTC.

The chain employs TRBV7-2 and TRBJ1-1; D possibly corresponds to TRBD1 (5 bases). The germline V and J ends were trimmed by 5 bases and 7 bases, with 11 bases remaining between them. Germline-derived CDR1 and CDR2 are SGHTA and FQGNSA. The CDR3 is 12 amino acids. Written as DNA, the CDR3 is TGTGCCAGCAGCCAGGACATTCGTGAAGCTTTCTTT. Translating it yields CASSQDIREAFF.

The chain uses TRBV13 and TRBJ2-3, with D hard to call. Trimming pared 4 bases from V and 0 bases from J, leaving 11 bases between. Germline V CDR1 and CDR2: PRHDT, FYEKMQ (reference sequence). This CDR3 is built from 15 residues. CDR3 loop: CASSSRTYSTDTQYF. The CDR3 nucleotides are TGTGCCAGCAGCTCCCGGACCTACAGCACAGATACGCAGTATTTT.

This chain joins TRBV27 and TRBJ2-7, with D perhaps TRBD2 (6 bases). V was cut by 5 bases and J by 3 bases, with 11 bases left in between. Germline values: CDR1 MNHEY, CDR2 SMNVEV (reference sequence). This CDR3 is 13 amino acids long. DNA of the CDR3: TGTGCCAGCAGTACCGGGAGAGACTACGAGCAGTACTTC. Translation gives CASSTGRDYEQYF.